This passage covers 27 T cell receptor beta chains from one sample sequenced in a study of blood T cell repertoires in COVID-19 (TCRdb year 2020). Library prep was done by the immunoSEQ multiplex PCR assay. The source is immuneACCESS, and TCRdb retained only in-frame sequences with V and J called. Part of the clones is not carried over; for the studies checked, unresolved V genes explain less than half of this, and the remainder is unexplained. The sample table holds 200,000 to 250,000 clones, of which 80% were seen once. Of the sample, around 4.7% is held by the ten largest clones. Sequencing input: PBMCs or T cells enriched from blood (not recorded which). These TCRs come from a man younger than 40 with acute COVID-19.

The chain couples TRBV6-1 to TRBJ1-1; TRBD1 is a possible D gene (5 bases). Germline values: CDR1 MNHNS, CDR2 SASEGT. The CDR3 contains 14 residues. V was pared by 2 bases and J by 1 base, with 8 bases between. CDR3 region: CASSELRGNTEAFF. CDR3 in DNA: TGTGCCAGCAGTGAATTAAGGGGGAACACTGAAGCTTTCTTT.

The J gene is TRBJ2-1, the V gene TRBV11-2; 10 positions match TRBD1. This CDR3 has 15 amino acids. CDR1 and CDR2 from the germline V gene are SGHAT and FQNNGV. V dropped 5 bases and J dropped 6; count of bases not matched to a gene: 7. CDR3 sequence reads: CASSPRQGAGNEQFF. The CDR3 DNA reads TGTGCCAGCAGCCCCCGACAGGGGGCAGGCAATGAGCAGTTCTTC.

The chain combines TRBV6-6 with TRBJ2-5; tentative D call: TRBD2 (5 bases). V was clipped by 7 bases and J by 4 bases, with 16 bases between them. Per the germline V gene, CDR1 is MNHNY and CDR2 is SVGAGI (reference sequence). The CDR3 is made up of 14 amino acids. The CDR3 is CASTLGAGRETQYF. Here the CDR3 DNA reads TGTGCCAGCACCCTGGGAGCTGGTCGAGAGACCCAGTACTTC.

The rearrangement links TRBV10-1 to TRBJ2-3, with 9 bases that match TRBD2. The V gene's germline CDR1 is WNHNN and CDR2 SYGVQD (reference sequence). The V segment lost 4 bases and the J segment 2 bases; nucleotides outside the gene matches: 7. The CDR3 has 16 residues. CDR3 sequence (DNA): TGCGCCAGCAGTGCGGTAGCGGGGGACCACACAGATACGCAGTATTTT. As protein: CASSAVAGDHTDTQYF.

The chain links TRBV5-1 to TRBJ1-2, with D possibly TRBD1 on 5 matching bases. CDR1 and CDR2 from the germline V gene are SGHRS and YFSETQ. The ends were cut back, 4 bases at V and 4 bases at J, with 11 bases in the middle. This CDR3 has 13 amino acids. This CDR3 reads CASSGGGTYGYTF. The DNA for the CDR3 is TGCGCCAGCAGCGGGGGAGGGACCTATGGCTACACCTTC.

The V call is TRBV27, the J call TRBJ1-4; 7 bases are a match to TRBD1. The CDR3 has 18 amino acids. Germline assignment: CDR1 MNHEY and CDR2 SMNVEV (reference sequence). Trimming at V came to 4 bases and at J to 7 bases, leaving 18 bases not matched to a gene. CDR3 amino acids: CASSSTRQGPEVSEKLFF. The CDR3 coding sequence is TGTGCCAGCAGTTCCACCCGACAGGGCCCTGAGGTAAGTGAAAAACTGTTTTTT.

This clone has more than one count but fewer than ten. The chain combines TRBV6-5 with TRBJ1-2; 7 nucleotides agree with TRBD1. The trim removed 11 bases at V and 8 bases at J, leaving 14 bases unmatched. CDR3 size: 13 residues. Germline V gene sequence: CDR1 MNHEY, CDR2 SVGAGI. The CDR3 loop reads CAGRTGLGGGYTF. The CDR3 bases are TGTGCCGGAAGGACAGGTTTAGGGGGAGGCTACACCTTC.

In this sample, this clone turned up a few times. Other DNA sequences in this specimen translate into the identical CDR3. As DNA, the CDR3 is TGCAGCGTTGGGGGAGGCAATCAGCCCCAGCATTTT. Translated: CSVGGGNQPQHF. This sequence joins TRBV29-1 and TRBJ1-5; no definite D call. The CDR3 extends over 12 amino acids. With 4 bases removed from V and 2 bases from J, the gap between germline ends came to 6 bases. CDR1 SQVTM and CDR2 ANQGSEA come from the germline V gene.

This chain joins TRBV12-3 or TRBV12-4 and TRBJ1-1; D is ambiguous. The CDR3 covers 13 residues. V dropped 3 bases and J dropped 0 bases, with 5 bases sitting between them. The CDR3 region has the DNA TGTGCCAGCAGTTTGCGGGTGAACACTGAAGCTTTCTTT. Translation gives CASSLRVNTEAFF.

The V call is TRBV11-2, the J call TRBJ1-2; 7 bases are shared with TRBD1. This CDR3 has 17 amino acids. J gave up 0 bases and V 4 bases, and 11 bases lay outside the gene matches. The V gene's germline CDR1 is SGHAT and CDR2 FQNNGV. CDR3 in amino acids: CASSSLLRQGSNYGYTF. The CDR3 nucleotides read TGTGCCAGCAGCTCGTTACTTAGACAGGGATCTAACTATGGCTACACCTTC.

The chain combines TRBV30 with TRBJ1-2, with D unresolved. The germline gives CDR1 GTSNPN, CDR2 SVGIG (reference sequence). The CDR3 is made up of 14 amino acids. Between the trimmed V and J ends, which lost 2 bases and 4 bases, there was a span of 14 bases. The CDR3 region is CAWSTGVSGYGYTF. The CDR3 nucleotides are TGTGCCTGGAGTACCGGGGTATCAGGCTATGGCTACACCTTC. The full variable domain, its missing parts supplied by reference TRBV30 and TRBJ1-2, is SQTIHQWPATLVQPVGSPLSLECTVEGTSNPNLYWYRQAAGRGLQLLFYSVGIGQISSEVPQNLSASRPQDRQFILSSKKLLLSDSGFYLCAWSTGVSGYGYTFGSGTRLTVV.

The count of this clone is one. V usage is TRBV3-1 (or the pseudogene TRBV3-2) and J usage is TRBJ1-6, with D possibly TRBD1 on 6 matching bases. Germline loops: CDR1 LGHDT, CDR2 YNNKEL (reference sequence). The CDR3 loop spans 19 amino acids. V dropped 3 bases and J dropped 0 bases, with 18 bases sitting between them. CDR3 coding DNA: TGTGCCAGCAGCCACTCGGGCAGGGGATGGAGCTCCTATAATTCACCCCTCCACTTT. It specifies CASSHSGRGWSSYNSPLHF.

This chain connects TRBV5-4 to TRBJ1-2; D perhaps matches TRBD1 (5 bases). Trimming shortened V by 3 bases and J by 4 bases, and 13 bases separated the two germline ends. The CDR3 has 14 amino acids. Per the germline V gene, CDR1 is SGHNT and CDR2 is YYREEE (reference sequence). CDR3 sequence reads: CASSSYKQVYGYTF. The CDR3 DNA follows: TGTGCCAGCAGCTCATACAAACAGGTCTATGGCTACACCTTC.

The gene calls are TRBV9 and TRBJ2-3, with TRBD2 matching 9 bases. The germline CDR1 and CDR2 sequences are SGDLS and YYNGEE. After removal of 1 base from V and 3 bases from J, the junction contained 3 bases not matched to a gene. The CDR3 contains 15 residues. The CDR3 here is CASSVLLAGTDTQYF. The CDR3 bases are TGTGCCAGCAGCGTACTCCTAGCGGGGACAGATACGCAGTATTTT.

This clone was counted between two and nine times. The chain joins TRBV29-1 to TRBJ2-6; 9 bases are shared with TRBD1. The trim removed 5 bases at V and 4 bases at J, leaving 3 bases unmatched. Germline V lookup: CDR1 SQVTM, CDR2 ANQGSEA. This CDR3 spans 14 amino acids. CDR3 region: CSVRQGVGANVLTF. The CDR3 nucleotides read TGCAGCGTTCGACAGGGGGTCGGGGCCAACGTCCTGACTTTC.

The rearrangement joins TRBV10-2 to TRBJ2-5; 8 bases are a match to TRBD1. V lost 6 bases, J lost 1 base, and 4 bases stayed unmatched. The CDR3 spans 14 residues. Germline-derived CDR1 and CDR2 are WSHSY and SAAADI. DNA for the CDR3: TGCGCCAGCAGGCTGACAGGGGTCCAAGAGACCCAGTACTTC. Amino acid sequence: CASRLTGVQETQYF.

The chain is built from TRBV29-1 and TRBJ1-2, with TRBD1 matching over 12 bases. Germline CDR1 SQVTM, CDR2 ANQGSEA. This CDR3 spans 15 amino acids. Trimming at V came to 6 bases and at J to 6 bases, leaving 11 bases not matched to a gene. CDR3 protein: CSVLAGTGGKDGYTF. The DNA for the CDR3 is TGCAGCGTATTAGCCGGGACAGGGGGCAAGGATGGCTACACCTTC.

The table lists this clone with a few counts. The chain links TRBV5-1 to TRBJ1-1, with D unresolved. The CDR3 consists of 16 residues. Germline CDR1 SGHRS, CDR2 YFSETQ. V lost 0 bases to trimming and J lost 0 bases, with 12 bases between them. CDR3 DNA sequence: TGCGCCAGCAGCTTGGCATCCGGAGCACTGAACACTGAAGCTTTCTTT. Protein product: CASSLASGALNTEAFF. Using reference TRBV5-1 and TRBJ1-1 for the parts outside the CDR3, the full variable domain is KAGVTQTPRYLIKTRGQQVTLSCSPISGHRSVSWYQQTPGQGLQFLFEYFSETQRNKGNFPGRFSGRQFSNSRSEMNVSTLELGDSALYLCASSLASGALNTEAFFGQGTRLTVV.

This clone was counted only a few times. The V call is TRBV29-1, the J call TRBJ1-5; D is ambiguous. CDR3 size: 11 residues. Germline V lookup: CDR1 SQVTM, CDR2 ANQGSEA. CDR3 in amino acids: CTLASYQPQHF. The CDR3 nucleotides read TGCACCCTGGCCAGTTATCAGCCCCAGCATTTT. Full variable domain (remainder filled in from reference TRBV29-1 and TRBJ1-5): SAVISQKPSRDICQRGTSLTIQCQVDSQVTMMFWYRQQPGQSLTLIATANQGSEATYESGFVIDKFPISRPNLTFSTLTVSNMSPEDSSIYLCTLASYQPQHFGDGTRLSIL.

This clone was seen a single time. This chain uses TRBV6-1 with TRBJ2-7; 10 nucleotides match TRBD1. The V and J ends lost 4 bases and 2 bases, in that order; junction bases with no gene match: 8. Germline values: CDR1 MNHNS, CDR2 SASEGT. The CDR3 totals 16 residues. CDR3 sequence: CASSGQGATSPYEQYF. CDR3 nucleotide sequence: TGTGCCAGCAGTGGACAGGGGGCGACTAGCCCCTACGAGCAGTACTTC.

The rearrangement joins TRBV5-4 to TRBJ2-7, with D perhaps matching TRBD2 (6 bases). The CDR3 sequence is 16 residues long. With 4 bases removed from V and 1 base from J, the gap between germline ends came to 18 bases. The germline V gene encodes CDR1 SGHNT and CDR2 YYREEE (reference sequence). CDR3 protein: CASSRPAGPGSYEQYF. CDR3 in DNA: TGTGCCAGCAGCCGGCCTGCGGGGCCCGGTTCCTACGAGCAGTACTTC.

This clone was counted between two and nine times. The rearrangement joins TRBV7-3 to TRBJ1-1; D might be TRBD1 (6 bases). Germline V gene lookup returns CDR1 SGHTA and CDR2 FQGTGA. This CDR3 has 15 residues. Trimming took 5 bases from V and 3 from J, leaving 16 bases between them. The CDR3 DNA follows: TGTGCCAGCAGCCCAGCGGGGGGGCTGGACACTGAAGCTTTCTTT. It is translated as CASSPAGGLDTEAFF.

This clone was seen only a few times. This rearrangement joins TRBV7-6 to TRBJ1-4; 9 bases are a match to TRBD1. In germline, CDR1 is SGHVS, CDR2 FNYEAQ. This CDR3 is built from 15 residues. Losses at the gene ends were 1 base for V and 5 bases for J; bases not matched to a gene: 2. The CDR3 DNA is TGTGCCAGCAGCTTAGGGGGACAGGGAAATGAAAAACTGTTTTTT. Amino acid sequence: CASSLGGQGNEKLFF.

The genes are TRBV2 and TRBJ1-2; unclear D gene. The CDR3 has 13 amino acids. CDR1 is SNHLY, CDR2 FYNNEI, per germline. V was clipped by 4 bases and J by 2 bases, with 8 bases between them. The CDR3 is CASSVTENYGYTF. Here the CDR3 DNA reads TGTGCCAGCAGTGTGACTGAAAACTATGGCTACACCTTC.

A single count supports this clone. This chain connects TRBV12-3 or TRBV12-4 to TRBJ1-2; 7 nucleotides agree with TRBD1. This CDR3 comprises 13 residues. Trimming at V came to 5 bases and at J to 8 bases, leaving 8 bases not matched to a gene. The CDR3 nucleotides read TGTGCCAGCAGTAATCCGGGACAGACCGGCTACACCTTC. Translated, it gives CASSNPGQTGYTF.

The rearrangement joins TRBV30 to TRBJ1-1; TRBD1 is a possible D gene (6 bases). The germline V gene has CDR1 GTSNPN and CDR2 SVGIG (reference sequence). This CDR3 contains 12 residues. V gave up 3 bases and J gave up 5 bases, with 10 bases separating them. CDR3 region: CAWRGGGTEAFF. CDR3 DNA sequence: TGTGCCTGGAGAGGGGGAGGGACTGAAGCTTTCTTT.

This clone was picked up a small number of times. The CDR3 nucleotides read TGTGCCAGTTCCCTAGGGGAAAACATTCAGTACTTC. Amino acids: CASSLGENIQYF. V usage is TRBV19 and J usage is TRBJ2-4; D may be TRBD1 (5 bases). The CDR3 is 12 residues long. Per the germline V gene, CDR1 is LNHDA and CDR2 is SQIVND (reference sequence). V lost 8 bases and J 5 bases, leaving 10 bases between the germline ends.